A selection of T cell receptor beta chains follows, all from one sample in a study of shared clonotypes between healthy human individuals. Some clones are missing from TCRdb's copy, which holds only in-frame ones; the method was immunoSEQ multiplex PCR. Of about 2.4 million clones listed, approximately 93% are singletons. Specimen: naive CD4+ T cells from PBMCs. The receptors were gathered from a man between 18 and 29 years old in good health. Some clones in this sample may be carry-over from other donors' samples. Each CDR3 is given with its conserved first and last residue. The order of the fields is D gene, V gene, J gene, clone size, CDR3 protein, CDR3 DNA. D genes are given only for firm matches. Some rows mark clone size as missing; the rest say once, few, many or name a class of expanded clone.

TRBD2	TRBV30	TRBJ2-7	.	CAWKSGTSGYYEQYF	TGTGCCTGGAAGTCCGGGACTAGCGGGTACTACGAGCAGTACTTC
.	TRBV9	TRBJ2-3	.	CASSPRGLSHSTDTQYF	TGTGCCAGCAGCCCACGTGGTTTATCCCATAGCACAGATACGCAGTATTTT
.	TRBV27	TRBJ2-1	once	CASSFEVGRNEQFF	TGTGCCAGCAGTTTCGAGGTTGGACGGAATGAGCAGTTCTTC
.	TRBV2	TRBJ2-1	.	CASRIDRLNRYNEQFF	TGTGCCAGCAGGATAGATAGGCTTAATCGCTACAATGAGCAGTTCTTC
.	TRBV6-5	TRBJ1-4	.	CASSYGRTREKLFF	TGTGCCAGCAGTTACGGGAGGACCCGGGAAAAACTGTTTTTT
.	TRBV5-6	TRBJ1-2	.	CASMLGTTDGYTF	TGTGCCAGCATGCTTGGGACCACGGATGGCTACACCTTC
TRBD1	TRBV6-1	TRBJ2-2	once	CASSKTGGPTGELFF	TGTGCCAGCAGTAAAACAGGGGGCCCCACCGGGGAGCTGTTTTTT
.	TRBV29-1	TRBJ1-1	.	CSVAWDTEAFF	TGCAGCGTTGCCTGGGACACTGAAGCTTTCTTT
TRBD1	TRBV5-1	TRBJ1-2	.	CASSLGGTAFYGYTF	TGCGCCAGCAGCTTGGGGGGGACAGCCTTCTATGGCTACACCTTC
TRBD2	TRBV7-7	TRBJ2-1	.	CASSLAGRLNEQFF	TGTGCCAGCAGCTTAGCCGGGAGGCTCAATGAGCAGTTCTTC
TRBD1	TRBV6-1	TRBJ1-5	.	CASVGTGGFPQHF	TGTGCCAGCGTTGGGACAGGGGGGTTCCCCCAGCATTTT
.	TRBV6-5	TRBJ2-7	.	CASTAPKGHSGEQYF	TGTGCCAGCACCGCCCCAAAAGGGCACAGCGGCGAGCAGTACTTC
.	TRBV7-2	TRBJ1-1	few	CASSLNAEDTEAFF	TGTGCCAGCAGCTTAAATGCCGAGGACACTGAAGCTTTCTTT
.	TRBV6-6	TRBJ2-3	.	CASSYLREITDTQYF	TGTGCCAGCAGTTACCTTCGGGAGATCACAGATACGCAGTATTTT
.	TRBV28	TRBJ1-1	.	CASRYRVGLNTEAFF	TGTGCCAGCAGATACAGGGTGGGGTTGAACACTGAAGCTTTCTTT
.	TRBV9	TRBJ2-5	once	CASSVVAIGGQETQYF	TGTGCCAGCAGCGTAGTGGCCATTGGGGGGCAAGAGACCCAGTACTTC
.	TRBV5-4	TRBJ1-1	.	CASSSHDSPTEAFF	TGTGCCAGCAGCTCACATGACAGCCCTACTGAAGCTTTCTTT
.	TRBV7-9	TRBJ1-5	.	CASRVSGSGPQHF	TGTGCCAGCAGGGTCTCAGGATCTGGACCCCAGCATTTT
.	TRBV18	TRBJ2-1	.	CASSRTGADEQFF	TGTGCCAGCTCACGAACAGGAGCGGATGAGCAGTTCTTC
TRBD2	TRBV7-3	TRBJ2-5	.	CASSLQSLAGLETQYF	TGTGCCAGCAGCTTACAGAGTCTAGCGGGTTTGGAGACCCAGTACTTC
.	TRBV4-1	TRBJ1-2	.	CASSNQRTSRDGYTF	TGCGCCAGCAGCAACCAGAGGACCTCAAGGGATGGCTACACCTTC
.	TRBV18	TRBJ2-7	.	CASSPQTASYEQYF	TGTGCCAGCTCACCACAGACAGCATCCTACGAGCAGTACTTC
TRBD1	TRBV5-1	TRBJ1-2	.	CASSSSQGAGYGYTF	TGCGCCAGCAGCTCGTCGCAGGGGGCCGGCTATGGCTACACCTTC
TRBD2	TRBV27	TRBJ2-1	.	CASRPYSAGETYNEQFF	TGTGCCAGCAGACCATACTCTGCGGGAGAGACCTACAATGAGCAGTTCTTC
.	TRBV4-2	TRBJ2-1	.	CASSQGSAHNSNEQFF	TGTGCCAGCAGCCAAGGGAGCGCTCATAACTCCAATGAGCAGTTCTTC
.	TRBV7-2	TRBJ2-5	.	CASSPLERETQYF	TGTGCCAGCAGCCCACTGGAGAGGGAGACCCAGTACTTC
TRBD1	TRBV5-1	TRBJ2-5	.	CASSLARTGEVWETQYF	TGCGCCAGCAGCTTGGCACGGACAGGGGAAGTATGGGAGACCCAGTACTTC
.	TRBV25-1	TRBJ1-2	.	CASSEFGRDLGYTF	TGTGCCAGCAGTGAATTTGGCAGGGACCTTGGCTACACCTTC
.	TRBV7-8	TRBJ1-5	.	CASSLGGINQPQHF	TGTGCCAGCAGCTTAGGAGGAATCAATCAGCCCCAGCATTTT
.	TRBV5-1	TRBJ2-7	.	CASSLGGGWYYEQYF	TGCGCCAGCAGCTTGGGGGGAGGATGGTACTACGAGCAGTACTTC
TRBD2	TRBV6-4	TRBJ2-1	.	CASSGGTRYNEQFF	TGTGCCAGCAGTGGCGGGACTAGGTACAATGAGCAGTTCTTC
.	TRBV5-1	TRBJ2-1	.	CASSSLWSDNEQFF	TGCGCCAGCAGCTCCCTGTGGTCCGACAATGAGCAGTTCTTC
.	TRBV10-3	TRBJ2-1	.	CAISESQDSINEQFF	TGTGCCATCAGTGAGTCTCAGGACAGTATCAATGAGCAGTTCTTC
.	TRBV18	TRBJ2-5	few	CASSPEETQYF	TGTGCCAGCTCACCAGAGGAGACCCAGTACTTC
TRBD1	TRBV6-1	TRBJ2-5	once	CASRTGFSVETQYF	TGTGCCAGCAGGACAGGGTTCAGCGTCGAGACCCAGTACTTC
TRBD1	TRBV9	TRBJ2-2	.	CASSSFGQARTGELFF	TGTGCCAGCAGCTCATTTGGACAGGCGAGGACCGGGGAGCTGTTTTTT
.	TRBV11-2	TRBJ2-7	.	CASSQGGIQYF	TGTGCCAGCAGCCAAGGGGGGATTCAGTACTTC
.	TRBV19	TRBJ2-1	.	CASSIGEWQFF	TGTGCCAGTAGTATCGGGGAATGGCAGTTCTTC
.	TRBV7-8	TRBJ1-5	.	CASSLSRGGTNQPQHF	TGTGCCAGCAGCTTAAGCCGGGGGGGCACGAATCAGCCCCAGCATTTT
TRBD2	TRBV10-3	TRBJ2-2	few	CAIMIREGTGELFF	TGTGCCATCATGATCAGGGAGGGCACCGGGGAGCTGTTTTTT
TRBD1	TRBV7-3	TRBJ2-2	.	CASSLGWTGSGGELFF	TGTGCCAGCAGCTTAGGGTGGACAGGGTCAGGCGGGGAGCTGTTTTTT
TRBD1	TRBV7-9	TRBJ1-5	.	CASSSTIGQGNQPQHF	TGTGCCAGCAGCTCTACCATCGGACAGGGGAATCAGCCCCAGCATTTT
.	TRBV9	TRBJ2-1	.	CASLKGEGGNEQFF	TGTGCCAGCCTTAAGGGGGAGGGCGGAAATGAGCAGTTCTTC
.	TRBV6-1	TRBJ1-5	.	CASSVRGAASRWDQPQHF	TGTGCCAGCAGTGTAAGAGGGGCAGCCTCGAGATGGGATCAGCCCCAGCATTTT
TRBD1	TRBV5-4	TRBJ1-1	once	CASSSRDRVRTEAFF	TGTGCCAGCAGCTCCAGGGACAGGGTTAGGACTGAAGCTTTCTTT
.	TRBV5-1	TRBJ2-1	once	CASSLARLESEQFF	TGCGCCAGCAGCTTGGCACGACTAGAGAGTGAGCAGTTCTTC
.	TRBV19	TRBJ2-2	.	CASSIGGAGGELFF	TGTGCCAGTAGTATAGGGGGGGCTGGCGGGGAGCTGTTTTTT
.	TRBV11-2	TRBJ1-5	.	CASSLDRAQPQHF	TGTGCCAGCAGCTTAGACAGGGCTCAGCCCCAGCATTTT
.	TRBV7-2	TRBJ2-4	.	CASSLGIDFLAKNIQYF	TGTGCCAGCAGCTTAGGGATCGACTTTCTAGCCAAAAACATTCAGTACTTC
.	TRBV6-6	TRBJ1-4	.	CASSYEEKLFF	TGTGCCAGCAGTTACGAGGAAAAACTGTTTTTT
TRBD2	TRBV28	TRBJ2-3	once	CASSSPSSGTSTDTQYF	TGTGCCAGCAGTTCCCCGTCTAGCGGTACTAGCACAGATACGCAGTATTTT
.	TRBV7-2	TRBJ2-7	.	CASSLRAAGGSEQYF	TGTGCCAGCAGCTTAAGGGCCGCCGGGGGCTCCGAGCAGTACTTC